The 9 T cell receptor beta chains listed next were all sequenced from one sample in a study of blood T cell repertoires in COVID-19 (dated by TCRdb to 2018 to 2021). Receptors were amplified or captured by the immunoSEQ multiplex PCR assay. TCRdb stores this immuneACCESS table with in-frame sequences only. Part of the clones is absent; in the studies checked, under half of the shortfall reflects unresolved V genes, and no reason is known for the rest. Across this sample there are 88,000 or so clones, with roughly 80% seen only once. The ten biggest clones cover 12% of the sample. Material for sequencing was peripheral blood. The receptors were sampled from a man older than 75 with acute or convalescent COVID-19.

This clone appeared a single time. The J gene is TRBJ2-3, the V gene TRBV7-9, with 7 bases fitting TRBD1. Germline V gene lookup returns CDR1 SEHNR and CDR2 FQNEAQ (reference sequence). V lost 5 bases, J lost 0 bases, and 8 bases stayed unmatched. The CDR3 has 16 residues. Written as DNA, the CDR3 is TGTGCCAGCAGCATTAACAGGGGAAAGAGCACAGATACGCAGTATTTT. Its protein is CASSINRGKSTDTQYF.

This chain connects TRBV3-1 (or the pseudogene TRBV3-2) to TRBJ2-5; 8 nucleotides agree with TRBD1. In germline, CDR1 is LGHDT, CDR2 YNNKEL (reference sequence). V lost 5 bases and J lost 2; bases outside the gene matches: 13. There are 17 residues in the CDR3. CDR3 loop: CASSKRGRGPFQETQYF. CDR3 sequence (DNA): TGTGCCAGCAGCAAAAGGGGCAGGGGGCCGTTTCAAGAGACCCAGTACTTC.

The V gene is TRBV30, the J gene TRBJ1-5; D gene ambiguous. The V end was cut by 2 bases, the J end by 0 bases, with 11 bases between. Germline V gives CDR1 GTSNPN, CDR2 SVGIG (reference sequence). The CDR3 length is 15 residues. CDR3 bases: TGTGCCTGGAGTCGGTCCGGTGATAGCAATCAGCCCCAGCATTTT. This translates into CAWSRSGDSNQPQHF. Full variable domain (remainder filled in from reference TRBV30 and TRBJ1-5): SQTIHQWPATLVQPVGSPLSLECTVEGTSNPNLYWYRQAAGRGLQLLFYSVGIGQISSEVPQNLSASRPQDRQFILSSKKLLLSDSGFYLCAWSRSGDSNQPQHFGDGTRLSIL.

This rearrangement joins TRBV27 to TRBJ1-6, with D possibly matching TRBD1 (5 bases). Germline CDR1 and CDR2: MNHEY and SMNVEV (reference sequence). V lost 5 bases and J 3 bases, leaving 8 bases between the germline ends. The CDR3 runs 14 residues. CDR3 region: CASSKDNYNSPLHF. In DNA, the CDR3 is TGTGCCAGCAGTAAGGACAACTATAATTCACCCCTCCACTTT.

This clone has a handful of counts. The V gene is TRBV5-4, the J gene TRBJ2-3; a weak D match, TRBD2 (6 bases). The CDR3 is 16 residues long. Per germline, CDR1 SGHNT and CDR2 YYREEE (reference sequence). Trimming took off 4 bases at V and 0 bases at J, with 15 bases between the two ends. DNA of the CDR3: TGTGCCAGCAGCCCTAAGACTAGACTAAGCACAGATACGCAGTATTTT. This gives the protein CASSPKTRLSTDTQYF. Filled out from reference TRBV5-4 and TRBJ2-3, the complete variable domain reads ETGVTQSPTHLIKTRGQQVTLRCSSQSGHNTVSWYQQALGQGPQFIFQYYREEENGRGNFPPRFSGLQFPNYSSELNVNALELDDSALYLCASSPKTRLSTDTQYFGPGTRLTVL.

Here the CDR3 reads CASSPDLTTSYNEQFF. The CDR3 DNA reads TGTGCCAGCAGCCCGGACTTGACTACGTCCTACAATGAGCAGTTCTTC. The V and J genes are TRBV5-4 and TRBJ2-1; D possibly corresponds to TRBD2 (5 bases). V lost 4 bases and J 1 base, leaving 15 bases between the germline ends. The CDR3 is 16 residues long. Germline CDR1 SGHNT, CDR2 YYREEE (reference sequence).

V is TRBV29-1 and J is TRBJ2-5; TRBD2 is a possible D gene (6 bases). The CDR3 is 14 residues long. The V gene lost 4 bases and the J gene lost 4 bases, with 16 bases spanning the gap. CDR1 and CDR2 (germline): SQVTM, ANQGSEA. The CDR3 reads CSVARSGAGETQYF. DNA of the CDR3: TGCAGCGTTGCTCGTAGCGGTGCGGGAGAGACCCAGTACTTC.

This chain connects TRBV7-2 to TRBJ2-1; no reliable D call. This CDR3 region has 16 residues. Trimming removed 5 bases at V and 0 bases at J, with 14 bases between. CDR1 is SGHTA, CDR2 FQGNSA, per germline. CDR3 amino acids: CASSGYDTRSYNEQFF. The CDR3, as DNA: TGTGCCAGCAGCGGTTATGACACTCGCTCCTACAATGAGCAGTTCTTC.

The rearrangement uses TRBV11-3 and TRBJ2-1, with 10 nucleotides matching TRBD2. V lost 4 bases to trimming and J lost 5 bases; unmatched junction nucleotides: 8. The germline V gene has CDR1 SGHNT and CDR2 YENEEA. The CDR3 runs to 16 residues. This chain's CDR3 is CASSSSGGPPDNEQFF. The CDR3 DNA sequence: TGTGCCAGCAGCTCTAGCGGGGGCCCCCCGGACAATGAGCAGTTCTTC.